Listed below are T cell receptor beta chains from one sample, sequenced in a study of T cells in Graves' hyperthyroidism and ophthalmopathy. From the multiplex PCR reads, TCRdb called clonotypes with MiXCR, one entry per CDR3 protein. Among approximately 560,000 distinct CDR3 sequences, roughly 46% were seen once, and the ten largest hold about 7.8%. The sequencing sample was made of peripheral blood or thyroid tissue (not recorded which). These receptors originate from a woman younger than 30 with Graves' hyperthyroidism. Both conserved end residues are part of each CDR3. Fields, in order: CDR3 DNA, CDR3 protein, J gene, clone size, V gene, CDR3 length, D gene. D genes are given only for firm matches. The size of a clone is reported for some rows only, either as once, few or many, or as a class for expanded clones.

TGCAGCGCCACCTCGGGAGCCTACGAGCAGTACTTC,CSATSGAYEQYF,TRBJ2-7,NA,TRBV29-1,12,NA
TGTGCCAGCCACACCACAGGGGCCGAGTCTAACTATGGCTACACCTTC,CASHTTGAESNYGYTF,TRBJ1-2,NA,TRBV2,16,TRBD1
TGTGCCAGCTCACCTCAGCAGAGAACGGGTGGTTCACCCCTCCACTTT,CASSPQQRTGGSPLHF,TRBJ1-6,few,TRBV14,16,NA
TGTGCCACCAGTGCGGGACAGGGGGCAGGAGGCTACACCTTC,CATSAGQGAGGYTF,TRBJ1-2,NA,TRBV24-1,14,TRBD1
TGTGCCAGCAGTGAATTAGGCAGGGTGGACACTGAAGCTTTCTTT,CASSELGRVDTEAFF,TRBJ1-1,NA,TRBV25-1,15,NA
TGTGCCAGCAGCCTTGGGACAGGGGTGGGCTATGGCTACACCTTC,CASSLGTGVGYGYTF,TRBJ1-2,NA,TRBV2,15,TRBD1
TGTGCCACCAGTGATTTAGTTGGCGGGGGAGATACGCAGTATTTT,CATSDLVGGGDTQYF,TRBJ2-3,NA,TRBV24-1,15,TRBD2
TGTGCCAGCAGTTTACAATCTCGGGGTGGCTACACCTTC,CASSLQSRGGYTF,TRBJ1-2,NA,TRBV2,13,NA
TGTGCCAGTAGTATCTTCGTCAGATCAAACTCTGGAAACACCATATATTTT,CASSIFVRSNSGNTIYF,TRBJ1-3,NA,TRBV11-2,17,NA
TGTGCCAGCAGCCCCTTGGGACTAGCGGGTAACGAGCAGTACTTC,CASSPLGLAGNEQYF,TRBJ2-7,few,TRBV7-9,15,TRBD2
TGCAGCGCCTGGGGACTAGCGGGTCAAGAGACCCAGTACTTC,CSAWGLAGQETQYF,TRBJ2-5,NA,TRBV29-1,14,TRBD2
TGCGCCAGCAGTGAGTTTTCTCCACAGGGGGACGAGCAGTACTTC,CASSEFSPQGDEQYF,TRBJ2-7,NA,TRBV10-2,15,TRBD1
TGTGCCAGCACCTTCGAACCGCTGGGCTACGAGCAGTACTTC,CASTFEPLGYEQYF,TRBJ2-7,NA,TRBV7-8,14,NA
TGCAGCGTTGAAGTCCGGGGGTCGGCCTATGGCTACACCTTC,CSVEVRGSAYGYTF,TRBJ1-2,NA,TRBV29-1,14,NA
TGTGCCAGCAGAGACAGACAAGGGTTCCTCGATGGCTACACCTTC,CASRDRQGFLDGYTF,TRBJ1-2,NA,TRBV12-3/TRBV12-4,15,NA
TGTGCCACCAGCAGACTCAGGGGCGCCCACTCTGGAAACACCATATATTTT,CATSRLRGAHSGNTIYF,TRBJ1-3,many,TRBV15,17,NA
TGTGCCAGCAGTCGGTCAGCCGGGGAGCTGTTTTTT,CASSRSAGELFF,TRBJ2-2,NA,TRBV7-9,12,NA
TGTGCCACCGGGACAGGCCAAGAGACCCAGTACTTC,CATGTGQETQYF,TRBJ2-5,few,TRBV2,12,TRBD1
TGTGCCAGCAGCTGGGGGGCTTGGCAGCCCCAGCATTTT,CASSWGAWQPQHF,TRBJ1-5,few,TRBV7-2,13,NA
TGTGCCAGCAGCTCGTACGGCAATGAGCAGTTCTTC,CASSSYGNEQFF,TRBJ2-1,few,TRBV7-8,12,NA
TGTGCCAGCAGCCCCAAACCGACAGGGAATAATTCACCCCTCCACTTT,CASSPKPTGNNSPLHF,TRBJ1-6,many,TRBV7-9,16,TRBD1
TGTGCCAGTAGTATTGAGCGGACAGACAATGAAAAACTGTTTTTT,CASSIERTDNEKLFF,TRBJ1-4,NA,TRBV19,15,NA
TGTGCCACCAGTGACCACTGGGGCAATCAGCCCCAGCATTTT,CATSDHWGNQPQHF,TRBJ1-5,many,TRBV24-1,14,NA
TGTGCCAGCAGCTTAGCGGGGACAGGCGGTCATGAAAAACTGTTTTTT,CASSLAGTGGHEKLFF,TRBJ1-4,NA,TRBV7-3,16,TRBD1
TGTGCCTGGAGTTCATCGTGGGGAGCCAGCTATAATTCACCCCTCCACTTT,CAWSSSWGASYNSPLHF,TRBJ1-6,once,TRBV30,17,NA
TGTGCCATCAGTGACGAGGGCAGCAGCTCCTACGAGCAGTACTTC,CAISDEGSSSYEQYF,TRBJ2-7,NA,TRBV10-3,15,NA
TGTGCCAGCAGCTTAAACAGCCACTCACAAGAGACCCAGTACTTC,CASSLNSHSQETQYF,TRBJ2-5,NA,TRBV7-9,15,NA
TGTGCCAGCAGTGAATACAGTACTAACTATGGCTACACCTTC,CASSEYSTNYGYTF,TRBJ1-2,NA,TRBV25-1,14,NA
TGTGCCAGCAGTCTATCAACAGGGGCCTACGGGCAGTACTTC,CASSLSTGAYGQYF,TRBJ2-7,once,TRBV11-2,14,TRBD1
TGTGCCAGCAGCGCACGGACAGGGGACGGCTATGGCTACACCTTC,CASSARTGDGYGYTF,TRBJ1-2,NA,TRBV7-9,15,TRBD1
TGTGCCATCAGTGAGGCAAGCACGGAGCTCGAGCAGTACTTC,CAISEASTELEQYF,TRBJ2-7,many,TRBV10-3,14,NA
TGTGCCAGCAGTTACTCGCCAGGAGCGAACACCGGGGAGCTGTTTTTT,CASSYSPGANTGELFF,TRBJ2-2,NA,TRBV6-5,16,NA
TGTGCCAGCAGCGGCCTGTTGGGGGGGGAGCTGTTTTTT,CASSGLLGGELFF,TRBJ2-2,NA,TRBV2,13,NA
TGCAGCGTTGAAGTGAGGGGGACAGGGGCCAACGTCCTGACTTTC,CSVEVRGTGANVLTF,TRBJ2-6,once,TRBV29-1,15,NA
TGCGCCAGCAGCCCTTGGGACCAGGGGAAGGACGAGCAGTACTTC,CASSPWDQGKDEQYF,TRBJ2-7,few,TRBV5-1,15,NA
TGCGCCAGCAGCCAAGTGGATGGGTACCACGAGCAGTACTTC,CASSQVDGYHEQYF,TRBJ2-7,NA,TRBV7-3,14,NA
TGTGCCAGCAGCTCTCGGGGAGGGGGTCGCCAGCCCCAGCATTTT,CASSSRGGGRQPQHF,TRBJ1-5,NA,TRBV7-1,15,NA
TGTGCCATCAGTGAGACCCCGGGACAGGGGGGCACAGATACGCAGTATTTT,CAISETPGQGGTDTQYF,TRBJ2-3,NA,TRBV10-3,17,TRBD1
TGTGCCAGCAGTTACTTGGCCGACGGGCAGTTCTTC,CASSYLADGQFF,TRBJ2-1,NA,TRBV7-2,12,NA